This T cell receptor (beta chain) originates from a study of blood T cell repertoires in COVID-19. The CDR3 length is 13 residues. The germline CDR1 and CDR2 sequences are SNHLY and FYNNEI. The V end was cut by 6 bases, the J end by 1 base, with 7 bases between. Profiled with immunoSEQ multiplex PCR; TCRdb holds only in-frame clones, not every one. Of approximately 120,000 clones listed, 60% to 80% are singletons. This clone was detected only a few times. Enrollment of patients from Seattle took place during active infection, with longitudinal follow-up. J is TRBJ1-5 and V is TRBV2, with a tentative D call TRBD1 (6 bases). The receptor was derived from a man aged 80 or over with COVID-19, enrolled during active disease. The sample consisted of peripheral blood. The chain's CDR3 is CASSGQSNQPQHF. The CDR3 region has the DNA TGTGCCAGCAGCGGACAGAGCAATCAGCCCCAGCATTTT.